This T cell receptor beta chain was found in a study of spatial heterogeneity in lung cancer. Study-level information: Detection consistently captured more beta-chain sequences than alpha-chain sequences. On average, each unique TCR and UMI combination appeared more than ten times in raw reads. Study-level results: Expanded alpha and beta TCR counts within tumors tracked tumor mutation counts.

Trimming shortened V by 0 bases and J by 9 bases, and 10 bases separated the two germline ends. The germline CDR1 and CDR2 sequences are SGHDT and YYEEEE. This CDR3 contains 13 residues. TCRdb passed the 5' RACE reads through MiXCR, listing each CDR3 protein once. The sample records approximately 20,000 distinct CDR3 sequences, 7% to 7.5% being singletons. Time point defined: sample taken at primary tumor resection. A total of approximately 69 untreated early-stage non-small cell lung cancer patients served as donors. Whole RNA, isolated from tumor, nontumor lung or frozen PBMC, was sequenced without prior sorting. At least ten counts were recorded for this clonotype. The antigen remains unidentified.

The chain couples TRBV5-6 to TRBJ1-5, with a weak D call TRBD1 (5 bases). Here the sequenced sample was lung tumor tissue, taken at surgery. This TCR derives from a female donor with early-stage non-small cell lung cancer. The CDR3 is CASSLDRSGPQHF. CDR3 in DNA: TGTGCCAGCAGCTTGGACAGGTCAGGGCCCCAGCATTTT.